The 16 T cell receptor beta chains below come from one sample, sequenced in a study of PD-1 blockade in mismatch repair-deficient tumors. Clones were sequenced by immunoSEQ multiplex PCR, and TCRdb holds only the in-frame ones, with some missing. The sample lists 55,000 to 85,000 clones; roughly 80% were seen once. Sequences were derived from peripheral blood, sampled 2 weeks after starting pembrolizumab. Every receptor here comes from an adult with mismatch repair-deficient cancer.

A few counts support this clone. The gene calls are TRBV19 and TRBJ1-1, with 7 bases aligning to TRBD1. Trimming removed 6 bases from V and 2 bases from J; junction bases left unmatched: 6. CDR1 LNHDA and CDR2 SQIVND come from the germline V gene (reference sequence). There are 14 residues in the CDR3. The CDR3 spells CASRQQGSNTEAFF. The CDR3 bases are TGTGCCAGTAGGCAACAGGGGAGTAACACTGAAGCTTTCTTT.

This chain connects TRBV7-9 to TRBJ2-7; the match to TRBD2 covers 10 bases. There are 15 residues in the CDR3. Germline V lookup: CDR1 SEHNR, CDR2 FQNEAQ (reference sequence). J was trimmed by 4 bases and V by 5 bases; bases with no gene match: 8. CDR3 sequence reads: CASSTGTSVEYEQYF. CDR3 DNA: TGTGCCAGCAGCACCGGGACTAGCGTAGAATACGAGCAGTACTTC.

This clone came up a few times. The chain joins TRBV25-1 to TRBJ1-2; TRBD1 matches at 7 bases. The CDR3 is 15 amino acids. V was pared by 2 bases and J by 6 bases, with 9 bases of the junction left unmatched. CDR1 and CDR2 from the germline V gene are MGHDK and SYGVNS. This CDR3 reads CASSEDRVEKDGYTF. DNA for the CDR3: TGTGCCAGCAGTGAAGACAGGGTGGAAAAAGATGGCTACACCTTC.

The chain employs TRBV5-1 and TRBJ2-1; possible D gene TRBD2, 6 bases. The germline V gene encodes CDR1 SGHRS and CDR2 YFSETQ. The CDR3 length is 15 residues. V shed 4 bases and J shed 7 bases, with 18 bases lying between them. The CDR3 reads CASSPGSGGGNEQFF. The CDR3 DNA is TGCGCCAGCAGCCCAGGCAGCGGAGGAGGGAATGAGCAGTTCTTC.

The chain links TRBV28 to TRBJ1-3; no clear D. V dropped 4 bases and J dropped 3 bases, with 10 bases sitting between them. Germline values: CDR1 MDHEN, CDR2 SYDVKM. The length of the CDR3 is 14 residues. CDR3 sequence (DNA): TGTGCCAGCAGTTCCCCCTCCGGTGGAAACACCATATATTTT. Translating it yields CASSSPSGGNTIYF.

The chain is built from TRBV18 and TRBJ1-2, with D unresolved. Germline V gives CDR1 KGHSH, CDR2 LQKENI. V was trimmed by 0 bases and J by 6 bases, leaving 11 bases between them. The CDR3 is 14 residues long. The CDR3 region has the DNA TGTGCCAGCTCACCACCGAGCGTGAAAAATGGCTACACCTTC. The encoded protein is CASSPPSVKNGYTF.

CDR3 protein: CAISESPSGAYEQYF. The CDR3 DNA sequence: TGTGCCATCAGTGAGTCGCCTAGCGGAGCCTACGAGCAGTACTTC. The genes are TRBV10-3 and TRBJ2-7; 7 nucleotides align to TRBD2. Germline V lookup: CDR1 ENHRY, CDR2 SYGVKD. V gave up 0 bases and J gave up 2 bases; unmatched junction bases: 4. CDR3 length equals 15 residues.

A single count supports this clone. CDR3: CASSPGRVGTEAFF. CDR3 bases: TGTGCCAGCAGCCCAGGGAGAGTGGGCACTGAAGCTTTCTTT. This chain uses TRBV2 with TRBJ1-1, with a possible D match to TRBD1 (5 bases). This CDR3 is built from 14 residues. Trimming left V 6 bases short and J 4 bases short, with 15 bases between. Germline V gene data show CDR1 as SNHLY and CDR2 as FYNNEI.

The chain links TRBV27 to TRBJ1-3; D is unclear. Germline V gives CDR1 MNHEY, CDR2 SMNVEV (reference sequence). The CDR3 is 14 amino acids. The V end was cut by 6 bases, the J end by 4 bases, with 13 bases between. The CDR3 bases are TGTGCCAGCAGCCCCAATCGATCAGGAAACACCATATATTTT. This sequence encodes CASSPNRSGNTIYF.

The rearrangement uses TRBV10-1 and TRBJ2-1, with TRBD2 matching 12 bases. V dropped 4 bases and J dropped 0; count of bases not matched to a gene: 13. CDR3 length: 20 amino acids. Germline assignment: CDR1 WNHNN and CDR2 SYGVQD (reference sequence). This chain's CDR3 is CASSGSRLAGGPVSYNEQFF. Here the CDR3 DNA reads TGCGCCAGCAGTGGTTCGCGGCTAGCGGGAGGGCCCGTCTCCTACAATGAGCAGTTCTTC.

At least ten counts were recorded for this clone. The rearrangement uses TRBV5-1 and TRBJ1-2; 10 bases match TRBD1. V trimming: 7 bases; J trimming: 2 bases; junction bases outside the gene matches: 8. CDR3 length: 15 residues. The germline CDR1 and CDR2 sequences are SGHRS and YFSETQ. The CDR3 nucleotides are TGCGCCAGCCGGGACAGGGGTTCTTACAACTATGGCTACACCTTC. The encoded protein is CASRDRGSYNYGYTF.

V gene TRBV7-2 combines with J gene TRBJ2-5, with D perhaps TRBD1 (5 bases). CDR3 length: 15 residues. V lost 3 bases and J lost 5, with 16 bases in between. CDR1 is SGHTA, CDR2 FQGNSA, per germline. CDR3 loop: CASSLGLRVEETQYF. CDR3 nucleotides: TGTGCCAGCAGCTTGGGGCTCAGGGTGGAGGAGACCCAGTACTTC.

This clone was seen just once. This chain connects TRBV11-2 to TRBJ2-4; D is unresolved. The V gene lost 7 bases and the J gene lost 4 bases, with 11 bases spanning the gap. Germline V lookup: CDR1 SGHAT, CDR2 FQNNGV. This CDR3 has 13 residues. The CDR3 DNA reads as TGTGCCAGCACCCCCGGAAGTAAAAACATTCAGTACTTC. It yields the protein CASTPGSKNIQYF.

The rearrangement uses TRBV7-9 and TRBJ1-1; no reliable D call. The CDR3 sequence is 14 residues long. Germline V gives CDR1 SEHNR, CDR2 FQNEAQ (reference sequence). V was pared by 5 bases and J by 0 bases, with 10 bases between. The CDR3 region is CASSLIKVNTEAFF. CDR3 coding DNA: TGTGCCAGCAGCCTTATTAAGGTGAACACTGAAGCTTTCTTT.

V and J are TRBV2 and TRBJ2-5, with TRBD2 matching 12 bases. There are 17 residues in the CDR3. CDR1 is SNHLY, CDR2 FYNNEI, per germline. J gave up 2 bases and V 5 bases, and 9 bases lay outside the gene matches. CDR3 residues: CASSKRTGTSGQETQYF. The DNA for the CDR3 is TGTGCCAGCAGTAAAAGGACCGGGACTAGCGGGCAAGAGACCCAGTACTTC.

The chain recombines TRBV6-6 with TRBJ1-1, with a weak D call TRBD1 (5 bases). The CDR3 has 16 residues. Trimming pared 6 bases from V and 3 bases from J, leaving 20 bases between. Germline lookup yields CDR1 MNHNY and CDR2 SVGAGI (reference sequence). DNA of the CDR3: TGTGCCAGCAGACCTCCGGGGCTCCCCGGGGACACTGAAGCTTTCTTT. It specifies CASRPPGLPGDTEAFF.